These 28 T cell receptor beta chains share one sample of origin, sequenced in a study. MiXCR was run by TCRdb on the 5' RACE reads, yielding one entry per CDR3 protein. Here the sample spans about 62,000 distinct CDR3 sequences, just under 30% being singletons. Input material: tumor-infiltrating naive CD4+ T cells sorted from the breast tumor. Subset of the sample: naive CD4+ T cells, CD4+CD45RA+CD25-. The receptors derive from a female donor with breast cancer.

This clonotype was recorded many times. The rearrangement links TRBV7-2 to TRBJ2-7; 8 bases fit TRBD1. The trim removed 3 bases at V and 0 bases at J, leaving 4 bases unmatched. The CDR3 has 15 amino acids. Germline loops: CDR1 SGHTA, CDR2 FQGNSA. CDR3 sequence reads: CASSFAGGSSYEQYF. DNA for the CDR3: TGTGCCAGCAGCTTCGCAGGGGGCAGCTCCTACGAGCAGTACTTC.

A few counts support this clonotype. The DNA for the CDR3 is TGCGCCAGCAGCCCCGTGGACCCCTCAGATACGCAGTATTTT. Protein: CASSPVDPSDTQYF. This sequence joins TRBV5-1 and TRBJ2-3; no firm D call. This CDR3 spans 14 amino acids. Trimming shortened V by 4 bases and J by 4 bases, and 13 bases separated the two germline ends. The germline gives CDR1 SGHRS, CDR2 YFSETQ. Filled out from reference TRBV5-1 and TRBJ2-3, the complete variable domain reads KAGVTQTPRYLIKTRGQQVTLSCSPISGHRSVSWYQQTPGQGLQFLFEYFSETQRNKGNFPGRFSGRQFSNSRSEMNVSTLELGDSALYLCASSPVDPSDTQYFGPGTRLTVL.

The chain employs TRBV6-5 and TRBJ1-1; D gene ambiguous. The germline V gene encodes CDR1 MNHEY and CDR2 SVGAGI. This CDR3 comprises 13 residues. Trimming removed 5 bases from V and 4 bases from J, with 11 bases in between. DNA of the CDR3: TGTGCCAGCAGTGCCTTACGAGGCACTGAAGCTTTCTTT. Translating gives CASSALRGTEAFF.

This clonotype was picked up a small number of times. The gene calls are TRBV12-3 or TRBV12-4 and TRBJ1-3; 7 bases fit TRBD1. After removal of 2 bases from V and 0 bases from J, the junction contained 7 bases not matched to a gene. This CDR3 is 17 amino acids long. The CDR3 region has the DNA TGTGCCAGCAGTTTACTCGGGACAGCAGACTCTGGAAACACCATATATTTT. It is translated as CASSLLGTADSGNTIYF.

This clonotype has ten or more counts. The CDR3 spells CATSAGTRANVLTF. For the CDR3, the DNA is TGTGCCACCAGCGCCGGGACCCGGGCCAACGTCCTGACTTTC. The chain couples TRBV15 to TRBJ2-6; D is possibly TRBD1 or TRBD2 (5 bases each). This CDR3 has 14 residues. Germline-derived CDR1 and CDR2 are LNHNV and YYDKDF (reference sequence). Trimming removed 5 bases from V and 5 bases from J, with 10 bases in between.

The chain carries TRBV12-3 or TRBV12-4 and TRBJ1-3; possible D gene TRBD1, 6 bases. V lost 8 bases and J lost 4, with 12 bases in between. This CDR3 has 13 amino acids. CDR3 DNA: TGTGCCAGCCGATCGGACAGAGGAAACACCATATATTTT. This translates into CASRSDRGNTIYF.

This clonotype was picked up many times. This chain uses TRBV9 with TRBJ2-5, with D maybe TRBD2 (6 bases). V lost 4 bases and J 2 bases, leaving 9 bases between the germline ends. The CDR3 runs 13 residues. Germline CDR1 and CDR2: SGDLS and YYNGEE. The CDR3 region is CASSLRGQETQYF. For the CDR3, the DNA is TGTGCCAGCAGCCTGCGGGGTCAAGAGACCCAGTACTTC.

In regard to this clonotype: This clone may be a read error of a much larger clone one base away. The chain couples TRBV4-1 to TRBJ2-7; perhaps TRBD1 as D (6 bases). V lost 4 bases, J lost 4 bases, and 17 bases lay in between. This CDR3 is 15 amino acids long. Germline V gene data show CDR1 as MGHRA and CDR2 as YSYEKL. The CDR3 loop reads CASSRSRDGQYEQYF. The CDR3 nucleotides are TGCGCCAGCAGCCGGTCCCGGGACGGACAGTACGAGCAGTACTTC.

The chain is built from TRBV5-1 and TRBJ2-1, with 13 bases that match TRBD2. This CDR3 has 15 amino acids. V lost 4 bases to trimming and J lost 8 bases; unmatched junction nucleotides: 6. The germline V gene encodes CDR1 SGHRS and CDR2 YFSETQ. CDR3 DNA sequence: TGCGCCAGCAGCACAGGACTAGCGGGAGTTGATGAGCAGTTCTTC. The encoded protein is CASSTGLAGVDEQFF.

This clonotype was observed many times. CDR3: CSASMTRGTEAFF. The CDR3 DNA sequence: TGCAGTGCTTCAATGACGAGGGGCACTGAAGCTTTCTTT. The J gene is TRBJ1-1, the V gene TRBV20-1, with D possibly matching TRBD1 (5 bases). This CDR3 has 13 amino acids. Germline V gene sequence: CDR1 DFQATT, CDR2 SNEGSKA (reference sequence). V lost 5 bases, J lost 4 bases, and 14 bases lay in between.

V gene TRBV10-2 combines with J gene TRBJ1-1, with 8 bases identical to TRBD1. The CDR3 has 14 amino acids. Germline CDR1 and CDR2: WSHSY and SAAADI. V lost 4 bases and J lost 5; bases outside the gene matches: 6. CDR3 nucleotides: TGCGCCAGCAGTGTTCAGGGGGCGCTTACTGAAGCTTTCTTT. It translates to CASSVQGALTEAFF.

The CDR3 here is CASSNQVNTEAFF. For the CDR3, the DNA is TGTGCCAGCAGTAACCAGGTGAACACTGAAGCTTTCTTT. The chain has TRBV7-9 and TRBJ1-1; D is unresolved. The germline V gene encodes CDR1 SEHNR and CDR2 FQNEAQ (reference sequence). Trimming cost V 6 bases and J 0 bases, with 8 bases left between them. The CDR3 has 13 residues.

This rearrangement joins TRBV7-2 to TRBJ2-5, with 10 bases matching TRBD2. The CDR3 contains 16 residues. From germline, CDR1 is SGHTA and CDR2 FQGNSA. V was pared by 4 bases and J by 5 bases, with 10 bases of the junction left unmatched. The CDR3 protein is CASSSLASGSWETQYF. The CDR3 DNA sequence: TGTGCCAGCAGCTCCCTTGCTAGCGGGAGTTGGGAGACCCAGTACTTC.

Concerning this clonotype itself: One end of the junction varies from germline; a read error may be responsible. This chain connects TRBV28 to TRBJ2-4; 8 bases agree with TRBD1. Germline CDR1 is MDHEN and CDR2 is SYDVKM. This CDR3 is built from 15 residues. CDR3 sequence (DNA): TGTGCCGGCAGTCCCTCCGGGACAGGCCAAAACATTCAGTACTTC. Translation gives CAGSPSGTGQNIQYF.

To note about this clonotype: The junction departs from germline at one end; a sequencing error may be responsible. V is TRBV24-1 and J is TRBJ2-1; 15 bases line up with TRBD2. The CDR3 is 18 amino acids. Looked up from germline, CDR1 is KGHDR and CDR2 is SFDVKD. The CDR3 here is CATSDPGLAGGSYNEQLF. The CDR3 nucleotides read TGTGCCACCAGTGACCCGGGACTAGCGGGAGGCTCCTACAATGAGCAGCTCTTC.

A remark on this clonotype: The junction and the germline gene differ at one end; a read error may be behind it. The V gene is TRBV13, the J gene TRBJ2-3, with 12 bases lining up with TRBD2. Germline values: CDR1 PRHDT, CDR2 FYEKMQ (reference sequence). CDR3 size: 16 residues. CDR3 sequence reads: CTSSLRLAGVSDTQYF. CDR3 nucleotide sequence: TGTACCAGCAGCCTAAGACTAGCGGGAGTTTCAGATACGCAGTATTTT. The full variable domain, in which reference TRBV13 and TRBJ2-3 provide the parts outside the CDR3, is AAGVIQSPRHLIKEKRETATLKCYPIPRHDTVYWYQQGPGQDPQFLISFYEKMQSDKGSIPDRFSAQQFSDYHSELNMSSLELGDSALYFCTSSLRLAGVSDTQYFGPGTRLTVL.

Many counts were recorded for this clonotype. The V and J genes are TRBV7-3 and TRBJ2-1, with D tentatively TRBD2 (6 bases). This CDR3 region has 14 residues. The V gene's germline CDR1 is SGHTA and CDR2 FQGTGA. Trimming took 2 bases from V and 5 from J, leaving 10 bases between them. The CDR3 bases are TGTGCCAGCAGCTTATTTGCGGGAAACAATGAGCAGTTCTTC. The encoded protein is CASSLFAGNNEQFF.

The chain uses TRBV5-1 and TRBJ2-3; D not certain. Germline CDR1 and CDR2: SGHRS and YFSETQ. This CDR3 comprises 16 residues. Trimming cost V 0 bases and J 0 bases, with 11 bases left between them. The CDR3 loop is CASSLVGGQSTDTQYF. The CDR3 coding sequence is TGCGCCAGCAGCTTGGTTGGTGGCCAGAGCACAGATACGCAGTATTTT.

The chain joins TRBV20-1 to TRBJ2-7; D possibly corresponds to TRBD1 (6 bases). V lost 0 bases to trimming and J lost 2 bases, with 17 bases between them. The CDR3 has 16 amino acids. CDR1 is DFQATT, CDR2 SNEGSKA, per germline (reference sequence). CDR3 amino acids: CSARDPGSRGAYEQYF. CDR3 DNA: TGCAGTGCTAGAGATCCTGGAAGCAGGGGAGCCTACGAGCAGTACTTC.

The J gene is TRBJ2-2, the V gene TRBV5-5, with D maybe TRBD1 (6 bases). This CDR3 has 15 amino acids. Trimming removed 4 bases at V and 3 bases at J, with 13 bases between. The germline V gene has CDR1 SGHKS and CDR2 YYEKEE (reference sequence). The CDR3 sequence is CASSPRTGHTGELFF. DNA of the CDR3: TGTGCCAGCAGCCCGAGAACAGGGCACACCGGGGAGCTGTTTTTT.

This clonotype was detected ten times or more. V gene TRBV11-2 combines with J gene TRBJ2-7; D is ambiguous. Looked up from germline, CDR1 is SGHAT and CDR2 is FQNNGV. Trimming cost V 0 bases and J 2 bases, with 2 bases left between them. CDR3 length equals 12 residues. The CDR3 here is CASSLDAYEQYF. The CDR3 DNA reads TGTGCCAGCAGCTTAGACGCCTACGAGCAGTACTTC.

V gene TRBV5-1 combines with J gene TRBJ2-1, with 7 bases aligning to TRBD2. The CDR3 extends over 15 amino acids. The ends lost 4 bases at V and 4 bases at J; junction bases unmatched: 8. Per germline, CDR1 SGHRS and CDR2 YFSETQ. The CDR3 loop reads CASSPLGRDYNEQFF. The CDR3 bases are TGCGCCAGCAGCCCCCTGGGGAGGGATTACAATGAGCAGTTCTTC.

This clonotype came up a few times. CDR3 region: CASSLAGYGNTIYF. The CDR3 DNA reads TGCGCCAGCAGCTTGGCAGGGTATGGAAACACCATATATTTT. This sequence joins TRBV5-1 and TRBJ1-3, with a weak D call TRBD1 (5 bases). Looked up from germline, CDR1 is SGHRS and CDR2 is YFSETQ. The CDR3 covers 14 residues. V lost 0 bases to trimming and J lost 3 bases, with 7 bases between them.

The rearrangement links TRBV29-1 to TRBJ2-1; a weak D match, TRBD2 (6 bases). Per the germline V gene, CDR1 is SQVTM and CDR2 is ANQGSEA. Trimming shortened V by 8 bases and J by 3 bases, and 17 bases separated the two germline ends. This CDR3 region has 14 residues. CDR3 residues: CSSLGAGNYNEQFF. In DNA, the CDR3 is TGCAGCTCCCTAGGGGCGGGAAACTACAATGAGCAGTTCTTC.

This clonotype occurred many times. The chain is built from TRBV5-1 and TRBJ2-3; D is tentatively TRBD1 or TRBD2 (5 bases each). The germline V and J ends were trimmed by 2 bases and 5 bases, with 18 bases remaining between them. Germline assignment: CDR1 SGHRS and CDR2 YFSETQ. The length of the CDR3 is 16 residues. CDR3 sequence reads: CASSFLGTPGGDTQYF. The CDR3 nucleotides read TGCGCCAGCAGCTTTTTGGGGACCCCTGGGGGAGATACGCAGTATTTT.

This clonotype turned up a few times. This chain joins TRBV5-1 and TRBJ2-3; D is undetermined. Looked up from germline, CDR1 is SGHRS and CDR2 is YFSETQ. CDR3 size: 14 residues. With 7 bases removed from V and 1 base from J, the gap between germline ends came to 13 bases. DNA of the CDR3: TGCGCCAGCGGTCAAATCTATGGCACAGATACGCAGTATTTT. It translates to CASGQIYGTDTQYF.

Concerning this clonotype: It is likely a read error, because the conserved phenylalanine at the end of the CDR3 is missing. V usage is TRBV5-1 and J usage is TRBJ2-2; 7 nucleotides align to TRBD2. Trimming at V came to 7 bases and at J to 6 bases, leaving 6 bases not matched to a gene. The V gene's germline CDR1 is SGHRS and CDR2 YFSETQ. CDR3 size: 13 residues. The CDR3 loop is CASSGRISGELFL. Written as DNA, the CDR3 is TGCGCCAGCTCCGGGAGGATATCCGGGGAGCTGTTTCTT.

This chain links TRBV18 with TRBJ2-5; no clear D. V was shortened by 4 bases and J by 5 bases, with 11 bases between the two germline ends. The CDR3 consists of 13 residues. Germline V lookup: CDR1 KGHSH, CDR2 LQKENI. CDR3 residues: CASSLLMAETQYF. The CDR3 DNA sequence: TGTGCCAGCTCACTCCTAATGGCCGAGACCCAGTACTTC.